These T cell receptor beta chains were read from a single sample in a study of T cells in Graves' hyperthyroidism and ophthalmopathy. TCRdb analysed the multiplex PCR reads with MiXCR anew, one entry per CDR3 protein. The sample lists 250,000 or so distinct CDR3 sequences; about 17% were seen once. Sequenced: blood. The receptors shown here come from a young woman with Graves' ophthalmopathy. Both conserved end residues are part of each CDR3. D genes are given only for firm matches. Clone size is stated in some rows and not others, as once, few, many or a class when expanded.

d_gene | abundance | j_gene | v_gene | CDR3aa | CDR3nt
TRBD2 | many | TRBJ2-3 | TRBV28 | CASSPQSGTMSTDTQYF | TGTGCCAGCAGTCCCCAGTCCGGGACTATGAGCACAGATACGCAGTATTTT
NA | many | TRBJ2-6 | TRBV10-3 | CAISEWLSAGDLPSGANVLTF | TGTGCCATCAGTGAGTGGTTGTCGGCAGGGGATCTGCCCTCTGGGGCCAACGTCCTGACTTTC
TRBD1 | many | TRBJ1-2 | TRBV19 | CASSARQGDGYTF | TGTGCCAGTAGTGCCAGACAGGGCGATGGCTACACCTTC
NA | many | TRBJ2-1 | TRBV7-9 | CASSPNNKPYEQFF | TGTGCCAGCAGCCCAAATAATAAGCCGTATGAGCAGTTCTTC
NA | many | TRBJ1-2 | TRBV29-1 | CSANRVLNYGYTF | TGCAGCGCAAACAGGGTTTTGAACTATGGCTACACCTTC
TRBD2 | many | TRBJ2-7 | TRBV12-3/TRBV12-4 | CASSLEGLAGGYYEQYF | TGTGCCAGCAGTTTAGAGGGGCTAGCGGGAGGCTATTACGAGCAGTACTTC
TRBD2 | many | TRBJ2-7 | TRBV9 | CASSLGTSGYEQYF | TGTGCCAGCAGCTTGGGGACTAGCGGCTACGAGCAGTACTTC
NA | many | TRBJ2-5 | TRBV2 | CASSEGLKAETQYF | TGTGCCAGCAGTGAAGGTCTAAAGGCGGAGACCCAGTACTTC
NA | NA | TRBJ2-1 | TRBV9 | CASSVESGAGEQFF | TGTGCCAGCAGCGTAGAGTCAGGAGCGGGCGAGCAGTTCTTC
TRBD2 | many | TRBJ2-1 | TRBV6-1 | CASRGTSGGEGEQFF | TGTGCCAGCAGGGGGACTAGCGGGGGGGAAGGTGAGCAGTTCTTC
TRBD2 | many | TRBJ2-7 | TRBV2 | CAGRVEGRQYF | TGTGCCGGGAGGGTGGAGGGCCGGCAGTACTTC
NA | few | TRBJ1-1 | TRBV6-2/TRBV6-3 | CASSYTQGTEAFF | TGTGCCAGCAGTTACACACAGGGTACTGAAGCTTTCTTT
TRBD1 | many | TRBJ2-5 | TRBV12-3/TRBV12-4 | CASSSDRVETQYF | TGTGCCAGCAGCTCCGACAGGGTAGAGACCCAGTACTTC
NA | few | TRBJ1-3 | TRBV20-1 | CSARAQALEGNTIYF | TGCAGTGCTAGGGCTCAGGCCCTGGAAGGAAACACCATATATTTT
TRBD1 | many | TRBJ1-6 | TRBV27 | CASSPILDRALHF | TGTGCCAGCAGTCCAATCCTCGACAGGGCTCTCCACTTT